These 18 T cell receptor beta chains were all obtained from the same sample, sequenced in a study of blood T cell repertoires in COVID-19. Assay: immunoSEQ multiplex PCR; the TCRdb copy retains only in-frame clones and omits some. The table lists roughly 280,000 clones, approximately 85% of them singletons. Material: peripheral blood. These receptors were taken from a woman aged 70-85 years with acute or convalescent COVID-19.

CDR3 loop: CAWSRGASGGATQYF. For the CDR3, the DNA is TGTGCCTGGAGCAGGGGGGCTAGCGGGGGAGCGACCCAGTACTTC. The chain employs TRBV30 and TRBJ2-5; 10 bases line up with TRBD2. V was pared by 3 bases and J by 7 bases, with 11 bases of the junction left unmatched. This CDR3 contains 15 residues. The V gene's germline CDR1 is GTSNPN and CDR2 SVGIG (reference sequence).

V is TRBV2 and J is TRBJ1-1, with 8 bases fitting TRBD1. The CDR3 loop spans 14 amino acids. Germline-derived CDR1 and CDR2 are SNHLY and FYNNEI. With V trimmed by 7 bases and J by 6 bases, 10 bases remained unmatched. CDR3 in DNA: TGTGCCAGCATTGCCGACAGGGGAGTCCCTGAAGCTTTCTTT. This sequence encodes CASIADRGVPEAFF.

The genes are TRBV4-2 and TRBJ2-2; D possibly corresponds to TRBD1 (5 bases). Germline loops: CDR1 LGHNA, CDR2 YNFKEQ. There are 14 residues in the CDR3. Trimming pared 3 bases from V and 5 bases from J, leaving 10 bases between. The CDR3 region has the DNA TGTGCCAGCAGCCAGACAGATAATACCGGGGAGCTGTTTTTT. Translating it yields CASSQTDNTGELFF.

The V call is TRBV7-9, the J call TRBJ1-1, with D uncertain. The V gene's germline CDR1 is SEHNR and CDR2 FQNEAQ (reference sequence). The CDR3 runs 14 residues. The germline V and J ends were trimmed by 2 bases and 5 bases, with 12 bases remaining between them. CDR3 sequence: CASSLYREETEAFF. Here the CDR3 DNA reads TGTGCCAGCAGCTTATACCGGGAGGAGACTGAAGCTTTCTTT. The whole variable domain, remainder taken from reference TRBV7-9 and TRBJ1-1, is DTGVSQNPRHKITKRGQNVTFRCDPISEHNRLYWYRQTLGQGPEFLTYFQNEAQLEKSRLLSDRFSAERPKGSFSTLEIQRTEQGDSAMYLCASSLYREETEAFFGQGTRLTVV.

The rearrangement links TRBV7-9 to TRBJ2-2; D possibly corresponds to TRBD1 (7 bases). Germline-derived CDR1 and CDR2 are SEHNR and FQNEAQ (reference sequence). This CDR3 spans 16 amino acids. V was shortened by 5 bases and J by 7 bases, with 20 bases between the two germline ends. CDR3 amino acids: CASSPRGKGAIGELFF. DNA for the CDR3: TGTGCCAGCAGCCCCCGCGGGAAGGGGGCGATCGGGGAGCTGTTTTTT.

This chain uses TRBV30 with TRBJ1-6; maybe TRBD1 (5 bases). CDR1 GTSNPN and CDR2 SVGIG come from the germline V gene (reference sequence). CDR3 length equals 14 residues. Deletions cut 2 bases from V and 9 bases from J, with 14 bases between. The CDR3 bases are TGTGCCTGGAGTATCGGCAGGGAGGGTTCACCCCTCCACTTT. It yields the protein CAWSIGREGSPLHF.

This chain links TRBV11-2 with TRBJ2-4; a possible D gene is TRBD2 (5 bases). This CDR3 is 14 amino acids long. V gave up 2 bases and J gave up 6 bases, with 11 bases separating them. The germline V gene encodes CDR1 SGHAT and CDR2 FQNNGV. CDR3 sequence reads: CASSLSGRINIQYF. The CDR3 coding sequence is TGTGCCAGCAGCTTAAGCGGCAGAATAAACATTCAGTACTTC. The full variable domain, with the rest looked up from reference TRBV11-2 and TRBJ2-4, is EAGVAQSPRYKIIEKRQSVAFWCNPISGHATLYWYQQILGQGPKLLIQFQNNGVVDDSQLPKDRFSAERLKGVDSTLKIQPAKLEDSAVYLCASSLSGRINIQYFGAGTRLSVL.

This rearrangement joins TRBV3-1 (or the pseudogene TRBV3-2) to TRBJ2-3, with 10 positions matching TRBD2. Per the germline V gene, CDR1 is LGHDT and CDR2 is YNNKEL (reference sequence). The CDR3 has 15 residues. The ends lost 9 bases at V and 0 bases at J; junction bases unmatched: 6. The CDR3 sequence: CASSLAGGSTDTQYF. The CDR3 coding sequence is TGTGCCAGTTCCTTAGCGGGGGGAAGCACAGATACGCAGTATTTT.

The chain recombines TRBV3-1 (or the pseudogene TRBV3-2) with TRBJ2-5; TRBD2 matches 8 bases. Germline assignment: CDR1 LGHDT and CDR2 YNNKEL (reference sequence). CDR3 length: 15 amino acids. V shed 1 base, J shed 6 bases, and the junction held 7 bases outside the gene matches. Here the CDR3 DNA reads TGTGCCAGCAGCCAAGTCCGGGGGGGCGGGAAGACCCAGTACTTC. This sequence encodes CASSQVRGGGKTQYF.

The chain uses TRBV7-2 and TRBJ1-2; D unclear. V gave up 4 bases and J gave up 5 bases, with 5 bases separating them. Germline V gene lookup returns CDR1 SGHTA and CDR2 FQGNSA. CDR3 length: 11 amino acids. DNA of the CDR3: TGTGCCAGCAGCTCCTTTTATGGCTACACCTTC. It codes for CASSSFYGYTF.

This chain uses TRBV28 with TRBJ1-1, with a tentative D call TRBD1 (5 bases). Germline V gene sequence: CDR1 MDHEN, CDR2 SYDVKM. The CDR3 extends over 14 amino acids. Deletions cut 6 bases from V and 1 base from J, with 12 bases between. CDR3 residues: CASRPGPWNTEAFF. CDR3 bases: TGTGCCAGCAGGCCAGGGCCTTGGAACACTGAAGCTTTCTTT.

V gene TRBV9 combines with J gene TRBJ2-3; no reliable D call. Germline loops: CDR1 SGDLS, CDR2 YYNGEE. Trimming removed 1 base from V and 1 base from J, with 7 bases in between. The CDR3 consists of 14 residues. The CDR3 here is CASSVLQGTDTQYF. The CDR3 bases are TGTGCCAGCAGCGTACTCCAGGGCACAGATACGCAGTATTTT.

The genes are TRBV5-8 and TRBJ1-2; 7 bases align to TRBD1. The CDR3 sequence is 14 residues long. The V and J ends lost 3 bases and 8 bases, in that order; junction bases with no gene match: 10. Germline V gene lookup returns CDR1 SGHTS and CDR2 YDEGEE. CDR3 DNA: TGTGCCAGCAGCTGGGGGGACAGTAGAGACGGCTACACCTTC. This codes for CASSWGDSRDGYTF.

The rearrangement joins TRBV2 to TRBJ2-4; tentatively, D is TRBD1 (5 bases). V was pared by 4 bases and J by 6 bases, with 13 bases between. Germline values: CDR1 SNHLY, CDR2 FYNNEI. This CDR3 is built from 14 residues. CDR3 sequence reads: CASSGWAGRNIQYF. The CDR3 region has the DNA TGTGCCAGCAGTGGGTGGGCAGGGCGAAACATTCAGTACTTC. Supplemented by reference TRBV2 and TRBJ2-4, the full variable domain reads EPEVTQTPSHQVTQMGQEVILRCVPISNHLYFYWYRQILGQKVEFLVSFYNNEISEKSEIFDDQFSVERPDGSNFTLKIRSTKLEDSAMYFCASSGWAGRNIQYFGAGTRLSVL.

The sample holds one count of this clone. The chain uses TRBV5-5 and TRBJ1-2, with no clear D. CDR3 size: 13 residues. Trimming cost V 0 bases and J 3 bases, with 6 bases left between them. Germline V gives CDR1 SGHKS, CDR2 YYEKEE (reference sequence). The CDR3 nucleotides read TGTGCCAGCAGCTTGGACAGCTACTATGGCTACACCTTC. As protein: CASSLDSYYGYTF.

The chain recombines TRBV5-1 with TRBJ2-7, with D tentatively TRBD2 (5 bases). The CDR3 is 11 amino acids. Germline V CDR1 and CDR2: SGHRS, YFSETQ. V gave up 3 bases and J gave up 4 bases, with 5 bases separating them. DNA for the CDR3: TGCGCCAGCAGCTCGGGGTACGAGCAGTACTTC. It encodes CASSSGYEQYF. Drawing the rest from reference TRBV5-1 and TRBJ2-7, the complete variable domain is KAGVTQTPRYLIKTRGQQVTLSCSPISGHRSVSWYQQTPGQGLQFLFEYFSETQRNKGNFPGRFSGRQFSNSRSEMNVSTLELGDSALYLCASSSGYEQYFGPGTRLTVT.

This clone was counted a few times. This sequence joins TRBV2 and TRBJ1-4, with D possibly matching TRBD1 (5 bases). Germline loops: CDR1 SNHLY, CDR2 FYNNEI. With 6 bases removed from V and 7 bases from J, the gap between germline ends came to 15 bases. The CDR3 runs 14 residues. CDR3 coding DNA: TGTGCCAGCAGGTTCGGGACTGTAGCTGAAAAACTGTTTTTT. Its translation is CASRFGTVAEKLFF.

This chain connects TRBV11-2 to TRBJ2-7, with D perhaps TRBD1 (5 bases). Trimming removed 0 bases from V and 0 bases from J, with 12 bases in between. The CDR3 runs 16 residues. From germline, CDR1 is SGHAT and CDR2 FQNNGV. The CDR3 reads CASSLDQGSTSYEQYF. In DNA, the CDR3 is TGTGCCAGCAGCTTAGATCAGGGAAGCACCTCCTACGAGCAGTACTTC. The full variable domain, rest sourced from reference TRBV11-2 and TRBJ2-7, is EAGVAQSPRYKIIEKRQSVAFWCNPISGHATLYWYQQILGQGPKLLIQFQNNGVVDDSQLPKDRFSAERLKGVDSTLKIQPAKLEDSAVYLCASSLDQGSTSYEQYFGPGTRLTVT.